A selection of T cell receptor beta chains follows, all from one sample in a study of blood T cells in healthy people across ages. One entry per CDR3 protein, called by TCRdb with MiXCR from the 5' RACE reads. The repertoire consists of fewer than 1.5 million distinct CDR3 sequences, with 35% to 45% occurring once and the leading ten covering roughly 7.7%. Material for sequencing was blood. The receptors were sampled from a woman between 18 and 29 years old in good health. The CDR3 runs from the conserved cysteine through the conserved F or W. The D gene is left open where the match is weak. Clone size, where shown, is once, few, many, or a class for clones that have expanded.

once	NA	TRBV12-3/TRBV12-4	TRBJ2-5	CASSSRAGQYF	TGTGCCAGCAGTAGCAGAGCAGGGCAGTACTTC
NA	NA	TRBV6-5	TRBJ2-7	CASSYSTGPEEQYF	TGTGCCAGCAGTTACTCGACCGGTCCGGAGGAGCAGTACTTC
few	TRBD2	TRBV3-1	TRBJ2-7	CASSPMALAVYEQYF	TGTGCCAGCAGCCCGATGGCACTAGCGGTGTACGAGCAGTACTTC
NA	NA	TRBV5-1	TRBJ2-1	CARSFVASSYNEQFF	TGCGCCAGAAGCTTCGTTGCGAGCTCCTACAATGAGCAGTTCTTC
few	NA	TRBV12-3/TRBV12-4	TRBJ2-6	CASTTPDSGANVLTF	TGTGCCAGCACTACACCGGACTCTGGGGCCAACGTCCTGACTTTC
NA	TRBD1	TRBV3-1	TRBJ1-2	CASSHAGQGHGYTF	TGTGCCAGCAGCCATGCGGGACAGGGTCATGGCTACACCTTC
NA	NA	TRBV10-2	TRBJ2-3	CASLGQGRTDTQYF	TGCGCCAGCCTTGGGCAGGGACGGACAGATACGCAGTATTTT
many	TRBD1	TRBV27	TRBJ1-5	CASSLTGGQPQHF	TGTGCCAGCAGTTTGACAGGGGGTCAGCCCCAGCATTTT
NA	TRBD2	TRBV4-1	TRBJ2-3	CASSPGLAGGVDTQYF	TGCGCCAGCAGCCCCGGACTAGCGGGAGGAGTAGATACGCAGTATTTT
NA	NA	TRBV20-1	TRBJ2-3	CSASPLGGHTDTQYF	TGCAGTGCTTCCCCGTTGGGGGGTCACACAGATACGCAGTATTTT
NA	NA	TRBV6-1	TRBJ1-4	CASSTGNSVEKLFF	TGTGCCAGCAGCACAGGGAACTCAGTTGAAAAACTGTTTTTT
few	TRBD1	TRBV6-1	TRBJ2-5	CASSEQPGQGATQYF	TGTGCCAGCAGTGAGCAACCGGGACAGGGGGCGACCCAGTACTTC
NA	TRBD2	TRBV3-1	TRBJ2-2	CASSQATSGGARELFF	TGTGCCAGCAGCCAAGCTACTAGCGGGGGGGCCCGGGAGCTGTTTTTT
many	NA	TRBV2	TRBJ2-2	CASILGTLITGELFF	TGTGCCAGCATTCTCGGGACCCTAATAACCGGGGAGCTGTTTTTT
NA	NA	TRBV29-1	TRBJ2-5	CSVEEGWETQYF	TGCAGCGTTGAAGAGGGCTGGGAGACCCAGTACTTC
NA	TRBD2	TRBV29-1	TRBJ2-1	CSVPSTSGDSYNEQFF	TGCAGCGTCCCCTCGACTAGCGGTGATTCCTACAATGAGCAGTTCTTC
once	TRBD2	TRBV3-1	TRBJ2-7	CASSQETAGGREQYF	TGTGCCAGCAGCCAAGAGACGGCGGGAGGGAGGGAGCAGTACTTC
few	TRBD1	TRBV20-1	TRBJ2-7	CSASGTGTYEQYF	TGCAGTGCTAGCGGGACAGGGACCTACGAGCAGTACTTC
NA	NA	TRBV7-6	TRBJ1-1	CASSLASPGQSNTEAFF	TGTGCCAGTAGCTTAGCATCACCTGGACAGAGTAACACTGAAGCTTTCTTT
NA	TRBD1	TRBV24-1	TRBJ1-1	CATSDLDRGRNTEAFF	TGTGCCACCAGTGACCTCGACAGGGGCCGCAACACTGAAGCTTTCTTT
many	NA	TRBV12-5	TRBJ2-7	CASTTSTYEQYF	TGTGCTAGTACGACGAGTACCTACGAGCAGTACTTC
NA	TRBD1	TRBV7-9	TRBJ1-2	CASSHTQGARYGYTF	TGTGCCAGCAGCCATACACAGGGGGCGCGTTATGGCTACACCTTC
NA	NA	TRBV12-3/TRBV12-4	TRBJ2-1	CASSSRDASPYNEQFF	TGTGCCAGCAGTTCAAGGGACGCATCCCCTTACAATGAGCAGTTCTTC
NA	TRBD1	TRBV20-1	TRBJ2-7	CSVSGTGPYNEQYF	TGCAGTGTTTCCGGGACAGGTCCGTACAATGAGCAGTACTTC
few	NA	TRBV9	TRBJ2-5	CASGAGSQETQYF	TGTGCCAGTGGGGCAGGGAGCCAAGAGACCCAGTACTTC
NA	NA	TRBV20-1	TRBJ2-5	CSAWDSNQYF	TGCAGTGCATGGGACTCCAATCAGTACTTC
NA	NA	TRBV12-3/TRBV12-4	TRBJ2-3	CASSLVVANTDTQYF	TGTGCCAGCAGTTTGGTAGTAGCGAACACAGATACGCAGTATTTT
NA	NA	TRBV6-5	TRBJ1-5	CASSPQWGQPQHF	TGTGCCAGCAGTCCACAATGGGGTCAGCCCCAGCATTTT
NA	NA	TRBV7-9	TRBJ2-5	CASSLKTGVQETQYF	TGTGCCAGCAGCTTAAAGACAGGAGTACAAGAGACCCAGTACTTC
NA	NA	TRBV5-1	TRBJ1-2	CASRLQANYGYTF	TGCGCCAGCAGGCTACAGGCAAACTATGGCTACACCTTC
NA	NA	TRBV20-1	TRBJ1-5	CSALDGSNQPQHF	TGCAGTGCTCTTGATGGTAGCAATCAGCCCCAGCATTTT
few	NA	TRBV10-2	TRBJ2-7	CASSESGRTYEQYF	TGCGCCAGCAGTGAGTCAGGCAGGACCTACGAGCAGTACTTC
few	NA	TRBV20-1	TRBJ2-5	CSASPGGRVFIETQYF	TGCAGTGCTAGTCCCGGGGGGCGAGTTTTTATAGAGACCCAGTACTTC
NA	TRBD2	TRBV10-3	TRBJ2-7	CAISEVAGASYNEQYF	TGTGCCATCAGTGAGGTAGCGGGAGCCTCCTACAATGAGCAGTACTTC
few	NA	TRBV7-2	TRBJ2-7	CASSLDASATYEQYF	TGTGCCAGCAGCTTAGATGCTAGCGCCACCTACGAGCAGTACTTC